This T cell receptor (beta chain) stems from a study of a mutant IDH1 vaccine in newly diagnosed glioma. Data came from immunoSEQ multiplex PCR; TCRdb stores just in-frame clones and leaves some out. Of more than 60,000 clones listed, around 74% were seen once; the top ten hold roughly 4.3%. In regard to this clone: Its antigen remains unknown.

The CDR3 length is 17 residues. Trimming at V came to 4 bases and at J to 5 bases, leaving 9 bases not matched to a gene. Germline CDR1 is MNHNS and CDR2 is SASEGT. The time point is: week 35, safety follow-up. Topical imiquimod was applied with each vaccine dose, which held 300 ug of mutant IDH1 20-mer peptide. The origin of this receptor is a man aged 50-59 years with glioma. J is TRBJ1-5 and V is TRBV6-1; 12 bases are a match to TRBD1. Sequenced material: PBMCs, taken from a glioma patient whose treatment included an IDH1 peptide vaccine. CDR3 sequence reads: CASSGLMGQGADQPQHF. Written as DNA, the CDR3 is TGTGCCAGCAGTGGATTGATGGGACAGGGGGCCGATCAGCCCCAGCATTTT.